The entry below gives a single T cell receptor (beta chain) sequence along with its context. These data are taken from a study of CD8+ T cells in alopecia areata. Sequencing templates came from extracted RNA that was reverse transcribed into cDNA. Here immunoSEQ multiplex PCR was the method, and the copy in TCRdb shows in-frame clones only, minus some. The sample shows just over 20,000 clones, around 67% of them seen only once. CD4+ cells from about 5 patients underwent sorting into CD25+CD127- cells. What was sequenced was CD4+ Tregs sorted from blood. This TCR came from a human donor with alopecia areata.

The CDR3 DNA reads as TGCGCCAGCAGCCAAGAGTTCGGCAGCACAGATACGCAGTATTTT. Protein product: CASSQEFGSTDTQYF. The chain has TRBV4-3 and TRBJ2-3; D not certain. This CDR3 has 15 amino acids. Germline V gene data show CDR1 as LGHNA and CDR2 as YSLEER. V dropped 0 bases and J dropped 0 bases, with 7 bases sitting between them.